The text below deals with one TCR beta chain. This entry comes from a study of OX40 agonist ivuxolimab in advanced cancers. Blood sampling was done at baseline, cycle 4 day 1, and cycle 7 day 1. The CDR3 sequence is 14 residues long. The V gene lost 4 bases and the J gene lost 4 bases, with 12 bases spanning the gap. Looked up from germline, CDR1 is SGHTA and CDR2 is FQGNSA. Clones were read by immunoSEQ multiplex PCR, and TCRdb kept only the in-frame ones, dropping some. The sample shows about 100,000 clones, under 90% of them seen only once. V and J are TRBV7-2 and TRBJ2-3; D gene uncertain. The TCR was taken from an adult with an advanced solid tumor such as melanoma, head and neck, liver or kidney cancer. Specimen: CD4+ or CD8+ T cells sorted from blood, collected in a trial of the OX40 agonist ivuxolimab. The CDR3 loop is CASSSGGSSDTQYF. Here the CDR3 DNA reads TGTGCCAGCAGCTCTGGTGGGTCGTCAGATACGCAGTATTTT.